The T cell receptor beta chain under discussion was sequenced for a study of blood T cell repertoires in COVID-19. Background on the study: Acute and convalescent COVID-19 samples came from the United States, Italy and Spain. The analysed material was cDNA or gDNA that came from T cells, B-cell-depleted T cells, or PBMCs.

Sequencing was performed with immunoSEQ multiplex PCR; in TCRdb, only in-frame clones are kept and a portion is missing. Of approximately 250,000 clones listed, 85% to 90% are singletons. Looked up from germline, CDR1 is MNHEY and CDR2 is SMNVEV (reference sequence). The V end lost 3 bases, the J end lost 8 bases, and 10 bases lay between the germline ends. CDR3 size: 13 residues. Adults between about 18 and 95 years of age took part from some 25 US areas. Donors were grouped by their self-reported clinical history. The source is a woman in her thirties who had recovered from COVID-19. This chain joins TRBV27 and TRBJ2-2; no reliable D call. Sequenced: PBMCs or T cells enriched from blood (not recorded which). The CDR3 bases are TGTGCCAGCAGTTTTATGCCCCAGGGGGAGCTGTTTTTT. This codes for CASSFMPQGELFF.